The 7 T cell receptor beta chains listed next were all sequenced from one sample in a study of beta chain features in type 1 diabetes. Study outcomes and limitations: Significant though moderate, a shortening of TCRB CDR3s appeared in all four CD4+ subsets of Type 1 diabetes patients.

No antigen is known for these receptors. Every isolated RNA sample was fully reverse transcribed, so sequencing captured expressed TCRB transcripts. Method: immunoSEQ multiplex PCR; TCRdb's copy keeps in-frame clones and lacks some. Of around 150,000 clones listed, 9% to 12% are singletons. Sequenced: central memory CD4+ T cells from blood. These receptors all come from a man younger than 40 with type 1 diabetes.

The genes are TRBV4-2 and TRBJ2-7, with D possibly being TRBD2 (5 bases). This CDR3 has 14 residues. Deletions cut 3 bases from V and 3 bases from J, with 12 bases between. Germline loops: CDR1 LGHNA, CDR2 YNFKEQ. CDR3 amino acids: CASSQELVDYEQYF. DNA of the CDR3: TGTGCCAGCAGCCAGGAACTAGTGGACTACGAGCAGTACTTC.

V is TRBV19 and J is TRBJ2-1, with a weak D call TRBD1 (5 bases). The CDR3 loop spans 15 amino acids. The germline V gene encodes CDR1 LNHDA and CDR2 SQIVND (reference sequence). V was pared by 3 bases and J by 1 base, with 10 bases between. CDR3 sequence reads: CASSILTASYNEQFF. The CDR3 bases are TGTGCCAGTAGTATCTTGACAGCGTCCTACAATGAGCAGTTCTTC.

This clone was counted only a few times. The chain uses TRBV5-1 and TRBJ2-3; possibly TRBD2 for D (5 bases). Trimming left V 0 bases short and J 2 bases short, with 13 bases between. Germline CDR1 is SGHRS and CDR2 is YFSETQ. The CDR3 is 16 residues long. CDR3 in amino acids: CASSLGLGAPTDTQYF. The CDR3, as DNA: TGCGCCAGCAGCTTGGGTCTGGGAGCCCCCACAGATACGCAGTATTTT.

This clone was counted only a few times. This chain links TRBV16 with TRBJ1-4; the match to TRBD1 covers 10 bases. Germline assignment: CDR1 KGHSY and CDR2 FQNENV. CDR3 length: 14 residues. With V trimmed by 4 bases and J by 8 bases, 4 bases remained unmatched. DNA for the CDR3: TGTGCCAGCAGCCTCCGGGACAGGGGCGAAAAACTGTTTTTT. Translating gives CASSLRDRGEKLFF.

The rearrangement joins TRBV6-6 to TRBJ1-5; D may be TRBD1 (6 bases). The CDR3 consists of 13 residues. Germline V gene sequence: CDR1 MNHNY, CDR2 SVGAGI (reference sequence). Trimming removed 8 bases at V and 4 bases at J, with 12 bases between. In DNA, the CDR3 is TGTGCCAGCGGCGAGCAGGGGAATCAGCCCCAGCATTTT. Translation gives CASGEQGNQPQHF.

V usage is TRBV18 and J usage is TRBJ1-2; 7 bases map to TRBD1. In germline, CDR1 is KGHSH, CDR2 LQKENI. The CDR3 sequence is 16 residues long. Trimming took 2 bases from V and 0 from J; bases not matched to a gene: 6. Here the CDR3 DNA reads TGTGCCAGCTCACCAGAGGGGGCAGCTACTAACTATGGCTACACCTTC. Its protein product is CASSPEGAATNYGYTF.

The rearrangement links TRBV2 to TRBJ2-5; TRBD2 matches 12 bases. The CDR3 has 14 amino acids. The V gene end was trimmed by 10 bases and the J gene end by 5 bases; junction bases not matched to a gene: 8. Germline V gene data show CDR1 as SNHLY and CDR2 as FYNNEI. The CDR3 DNA reads TGTGCCACCCGACTAGCGGGAGAATGGGAGACCCAGTACTTC. Translation: CATRLAGEWETQYF.